Below, one TCR beta chain is given with its context. No antigen is known for it. Base quality data are lacking; no much larger clone is found one base away. Counted from cysteine to phenylalanine, this CDR3 has 16 amino acids. The kept DNA is CDR3 alone, 48 bases in frame from the first base. CDR1 and CDR2, per the germline V gene, are LGHNA and YSLEER. Trimming takes 0 bases off V and 9 bases off J; junction bases not matched to a gene: 8. Libraries were made using the immunoSEQ multiplex PCR assay. A mixture of 60 forward primers for TCR Vbeta segments and 13 reverse primers for TCR Jbeta segments was used in the multiplex PCR. The CDR3 region of rearranged TCR beta genes was amplified from genomic DNA with a multiplex PCR assay. The amplified TCR beta libraries were sequenced on the Illumina HiSeq System as 87-base-pair reads. Regarding the original processing steps: A later analysis counted 75 million to 100 million unique TCR beta chains across the roughly 700 repertoires, and around 12 million of these chains were shared by at least two donors. A nearest-neighbor algorithm error-corrected the raw reads and collapsed the reads into unique sequences, merging closely related sequences to remove PCR and sequencing errors. To assign V, D and J gene segments, CDR3 sequences were aligned to IMGT reference sequences. Each retained sequence needed at least a six-nucleotide match to both a V gene segment and a J gene segment. Rearrangements were called productive when the CDR3 lacked stop codons and stayed in frame with V and J; all others were non-productive. CDR3 was defined according to IMGT convention as the region running from the second conserved V-encoded cysteine to the conserved J-encoded phenylalanine. The earlier analysis of about 500 of the donors excluded sequences that lacked an unambiguous match to a single V gene segment. In an earlier analysis of 450 to 750 of the donors, a V segment was called functional when productive rearrangements were above 56.7%, and segregating when the standard deviation between donors exceeded 5%. A statistical classification framework was built to diagnose cytomegalovirus status from the catalog of TCR beta chain sequences. A later analysis assigned V and J genes by comparing TCR nucleotide sequences with IMGT/GENE-DB human TR gene sequences. Using the TCRdist pipeline, a later analysis assigned CDR3 sequences along with most-parsimonious VDJ recombination scenarios. In a later analysis, each TCR beta chain was defined by its CDR3 amino acid sequence together with its V-gene family, and reads lacking a unique V-gene family were excluded. In a later analysis, 550 to 650 highly shared, low-generation-probability nucleotide sequences were removed to address suspected cross-contamination and a sequencing artifact. In a later analysis, a clonal expansion index for each public chain was calculated from normalized within-repertoire ranks of inferred template counts. In a later analysis, generation probabilities were computed using a VDJ recombination model fitted to out-of-frame rearrangements, and the results were checked against IGoR. In a later analysis, TCR-TCR, TCR-HLA and TCR-CMV co-occurrence was scored with hypergeometric tests, and a repertoire-size bias correction was applied to TCR pairs. In a later analysis, false discovery rates were estimated by permuting HLA or CMV assignments 20 times. In a later analysis, co-occurring TCRs were grouped using DBSCAN, and TCRdist sequence similarity was added for clustering within HLA-allele-positive subsets. Repertoires with fewer than 30,000 or more than 120,000 public chains were left out of co-occurrence clustering, as were five repertoires with anomalous nucleotide sharing. Held by TCRdb, this immuneACCESS table contains in-frame sequences only and omits some clones. Under half of the omission traces to an unresolved V gene where checked; the cause of the rest is unknown. The V and J calls and clone size come from that table; D and trimming were worked out from the DNA. This sample has about 120,000 clones in its table, and 70% to 80% of those were observed once. Of the sample, around 3.7% is held by the ten largest clones.

The data derive from a study of cytomegalovirus exposure and HLA in healthy donors (TCRdb year 2017). General notes on the study: In an earlier analysis of some 610 of the donors, less than 350 Gb of sequence data and 120 million or so unique TCR beta sequences from some 170 million T cells were reported. An early release that covered some 630 HLA-typed donors contained around 330 gigabases of sequencing data and about 93 million unique TCR sequences. The genetic ancestry cluster associated with self-reported Caucasian donors included about four fifths of the roughly 410 genotyped donors. The study aimed to test whether cataloging public T cell receptors could reveal signatures of past pathogen exposure. Using immunosequencing, the study profiled T cell repertoires from around 680 subjects and related those repertoires to cytomegalovirus serostatus. Besides the first cohort of about 730 subjects, a separate validation cohort made up of roughly 130 different subjects was used. To predict cytomegalovirus infection status, the study brought together high-throughput TCR immunosequencing, statistical association of individual TCRs with disease status, and machine learning. A later analysis re-analyzed previously published TCR beta repertoires from roughly 600 donors and added high-resolution HLA genotyping to study TCR occurrence patterns. In the later analysis, no new phenotypic data were used to find candidate immune exposures; instead, reliance was placed on TCR beta sequences and their occurrence across donors. An earlier analysis of 500 to 650 of the donors applied high-throughput TCR beta sequencing to assess whether each TCR beta V gene segment acted as functional or pseudogenic. Alongside the repertoire data, information on donor age, sex, ethnicity and CMV serostatus was compiled. Genome-wide SNP genotypes for about 60% of the roughly 700 donors were used in a later genetic analysis, which treated that subset as a discovery cohort. All discovery cohort repertoires had been generated using a single sequencing platform. HLA typing included class I and class II loci at four-digit resolution. The number of typed donors differed by locus: roughly 629-640 for A, B, C, DRB1 and DQB1; 522 for DQA1; approximately 600 for DPA1; and roughly 470 for DPB1. A handful of DR-DQ haplotypes were handled as single units for association and clustering because linkage in the cohort was strong. On average, around 240,000 unique TCR beta nucleotide sequences were sequenced per donor among 398 genotyped donors of the cohort, with roughly 18% of those sequences being non-productive.

On the study overall, not on this receptor specifically: When HLA alleles, especially DR and DQ, strongly co-occurred, attributing TCR associations to individual alleles was difficult. Some IMGT-functional V segments, including TRBV6-2 and TRBV6-3, could not be distinguished by the 87-base-pair reads and were therefore excluded. A later analysis associated 15,000 to 20,000 TCR beta sequences with specific HLA alleles at a false discovery rate of 0.05. For the cohort, immune exposure information was limited to CMV serostatus. Most TCR sequences were seen in very few donors, while some public TCRs were found in many individuals. Because some donors lacked HLA typing at each locus, the association tests relied only on the typed subset. According to a later analysis, parvovirus B19, influenza, CMV and Epstein-Barr virus appeared linked to several top co-occurrence clusters. It was suggested by the authors that the approach could potentially be generalized to other disease states and immunological phenotypes. The presence/absence analyses assumed that sequencing depth was roughly uniform across donors, and that assumption may not be true. According to a later analysis, TCR association rates differed among HLA loci, with DRB1 alleles showing the most associated TCRs and HLA-C alleles showing the fewest. In a later genetic analysis, a missense DCLRE1C variant was associated with V-gene and J-gene trimming of TCR beta chains, and the association was replicated in an independent cohort. Compared with equally common non-associated chains, HLA-associated TCR beta chains in a later analysis were more clonally expanded and had lower generation probabilities. Because counts were too low, 15 to 20 rarely observed V segments, including chromosome 9 orphons, were excluded from the earlier analysis of a few hundred of the donors. According to a later genetic analysis, donors in an Asian-associated ancestry cluster had fewer N-insertions in productive TCRs than the approximately 650-donor mean. Linkage disequilibrium might explain the correlated functional status among segregating V segments, but an unknown experimental factor could not be excluded. A later analysis found that most CMV-associated TCR beta chains appeared HLA-restricted, with HLA associations seemingly driven largely by CMV exposure. This cohort had only TCR beta chains sequenced, and the lack of alpha or paired-chain data limited which features could be detected. The classifier was reported to diagnose cytomegalovirus status with high specificity and sensitivity in both the original and validation cohorts. A further reported finding was that TCR beta sequences accurately predicted the HLA-A and HLA-B alleles for most subjects in the first cohort. A few of the identified cytomegalovirus-associated TCR beta chains were confirmed in vitro to be specific for cytomegalovirus antigens. The study listed 150 to 200 TCR beta chains as associated with cytomegalovirus. An earlier analysis of several hundred of the donors showed that most TCR beta V segments appeared in productive rearrangements either about 87% or about 30% of the time, which broadly matched IMGT annotations. A cluster of highly shared sequence variants was judged likely to represent a technical artifact of the sequencing pipeline.

In total, 630 or so healthy bone marrow donors made up the cohort. All cohort members were sampled while nominally healthy, although unrecorded immune exposures were likely present. The donor tested CMV seronegative and was one of the 352 seronegative cohort members. Every donor gave a peripheral blood sample, and the peripheral blood mononuclear cells from that sample were used for TCR beta sequencing. The Qiagen DNeasy Blood Extraction Kit was used to extract genomic DNA from the blood cell samples. Source material: PBMCs. The chain employs TRBV4-3 and TRBJ1-6, with 7 junctional bases fitting TRBD1. This clonotype originated in a man aged 30 to 45 in good health and CMV-seronegative. The nucleotide sequence reads TGCGCCAGCAGCCAAGAGATGGGACAGCCTACTTCACCCCTCCACTTT. It codes for CASSQEMGQPTSPLHF.